These T cell receptor beta chains were read from a single sample in a study of identifying expanded T cells in peripheral blood. The table came from immunoSEQ multiplex PCR; TCRdb's copy has only in-frame clones and leaves some out. The sample lists some 72,000 clones; around 90% were seen once. Sequenced: blood. Receptor source: a person aged 18 to 75 in good health. Both conserved end residues are part of each CDR3. The D gene is left open where the match is weak. Expanded clones are given a class, and other clones once, few, many or no size at all.

CDR3nt: TGTGCCAGCGCGGGACTGCGGGTTGGTGAGCAGTACTTC
CDR3aa: CASAGLRVGEQYF
v_gene: TRBV2
abundance: once
d_gene: .
j_gene: TRBJ2-7

CDR3nt: TGTGCCAGCAGGGCTGACAGTTACGGTTCACCCCTCCACTTT
CDR3aa: CASRADSYGSPLHF
v_gene: TRBV2
abundance: few
d_gene: .
j_gene: TRBJ1-6

CDR3nt: TGTGCCAGCAGATTTGACAGGAACTATGGCTACACCTTC
CDR3aa: CASRFDRNYGYTF
v_gene: TRBV6-6
abundance: .
d_gene: .
j_gene: TRBJ1-2

CDR3nt: TGTGCCAGCAGTCCCGTTCGCGACGAGCAGTACTTC
CDR3aa: CASSPVRDEQYF
v_gene: TRBV25-1
abundance: .
d_gene: .
j_gene: TRBJ2-7

CDR3nt: TGTGCCAGCAGTTTGGCGGGGAGCTACGAGCAGTACTTC
CDR3aa: CASSLAGSYEQYF
v_gene: TRBV6-6
abundance: .
d_gene: .
j_gene: TRBJ2-7

CDR3nt: TGTGCCAGCAGCTATTTCCAGGGTATCTCCTACAATGAGCAGTTCTTC
CDR3aa: CASSYFQGISYNEQFF
v_gene: TRBV7-8
abundance: .
d_gene: .
j_gene: TRBJ2-1

CDR3nt: TGTGCCAGCAGCCCTTTGGCTAGCGGGAGGGTAGACACCGGGGAGCTGTTTTTT
CDR3aa: CASSPLASGRVDTGELFF
v_gene: TRBV28
abundance: .
d_gene: TRBD2
j_gene: TRBJ2-2

CDR3nt: TGTGCCTGGAGTGTCGGGACACGGTCTCAGTTC
CDR3aa: CAWSVGTRSQF
v_gene: TRBV30
abundance: .
d_gene: .
j_gene: TRBJ1-2

CDR3nt: TGCGCCAGCAGCCAAGGACAGGGTGGGGAGCAGTACTTC
CDR3aa: CASSQGQGGEQYF
v_gene: TRBV4-3
abundance: .
d_gene: TRBD1
j_gene: TRBJ2-7

CDR3nt: TGTGCCAGCAGTGAAAACACTGAAGCTTTCTTT
CDR3aa: CASSENTEAFF
v_gene: TRBV25-1
abundance: .
d_gene: .
j_gene: TRBJ1-1

CDR3nt: TGCAGTGCTAGGATAGCCTACGAGCAGTACTTC
CDR3aa: CSARIAYEQYF
v_gene: TRBV20-1
abundance: .
d_gene: .
j_gene: TRBJ2-7

CDR3nt: TGTGCCAGCAGCCCCCGAGTCGATGGAAGTCTGTACTTC
CDR3aa: CASSPRVDGSLYF
v_gene: TRBV7-2
abundance: .
d_gene: .
j_gene: TRBJ2-7

CDR3nt: TGTGCCAGCAGCGGAAACCGGGACGTAGGCTCCTACGAGCAGTACTTC
CDR3aa: CASSGNRDVGSYEQYF
v_gene: TRBV13
abundance: .
d_gene: .
j_gene: TRBJ2-7

CDR3nt: TGTGCCAGCAGGCTACCGGGACTAGCGGGAGATTCTGGGGACGAGCAGTACTTC
CDR3aa: CASRLPGLAGDSGDEQYF
v_gene: TRBV28
abundance: .
d_gene: TRBD2
j_gene: TRBJ2-7

CDR3nt: TGTGCCAGCAGCGTAGGGGCGGGAGGGTACTACAATGAGCAGTTCTTC
CDR3aa: CASSVGAGGYYNEQFF
v_gene: TRBV9
abundance: .
d_gene: TRBD2
j_gene: TRBJ2-1

CDR3nt: TGTGCCACCAGCAGAGGCCTAGATACAGATACGCAGTATTTT
CDR3aa: CATSRGLDTDTQYF
v_gene: TRBV15
abundance: medium-sized
d_gene: .
j_gene: TRBJ2-3

CDR3nt: TGTGCCAGCAGCCCCCGTGATAACACAGATACGCAGTATTTT
CDR3aa: CASSPRDNTDTQYF
v_gene: TRBV13
abundance: .
d_gene: .
j_gene: TRBJ2-3

CDR3nt: TGTGCCAGCAGCTTATTGTCGGGGGGAGTTGGCGAGCAGTACTTC
CDR3aa: CASSLLSGGVGEQYF
v_gene: TRBV7-9
abundance: .
d_gene: TRBD2
j_gene: TRBJ2-7

CDR3nt: TGTGCCAGCACCCCAGCGGCTGGGGGGTACAATGAGCAGTTCTTC
CDR3aa: CASTPAAGGYNEQFF
v_gene: TRBV27
abundance: .
d_gene: .
j_gene: TRBJ2-1

CDR3nt: TGTGCCAGCAGCCCCCAAGGGGGAAAGAACACTGAAGCTTTCTTT
CDR3aa: CASSPQGGKNTEAFF
v_gene: TRBV7-2
abundance: once
d_gene: .
j_gene: TRBJ1-1

CDR3nt: TGTGCCAGCACCTCAACCCCTACCCTATCGAACACCTTC
CDR3aa: CASTSTPTLSNTF
v_gene: TRBV6-5
abundance: .
d_gene: .
j_gene: TRBJ1-2

CDR3nt: TGTGCCAGTTACAGGGGGGCCTATGGCTACACCTTC
CDR3aa: CASYRGAYGYTF
v_gene: TRBV28
abundance: .
d_gene: TRBD1
j_gene: TRBJ1-2

CDR3nt: TGTGCCAGCAGTGAATGGGGACGGCGGGCACCAGAAGCTTTCTTT
CDR3aa: CASSEWGRRAPEAFF
v_gene: TRBV6-1
abundance: .
d_gene: .
j_gene: TRBJ1-1

CDR3nt: TGTGCCAGCACCCGGCCCGGTCAGCCCCAGCATTTT
CDR3aa: CASTRPGQPQHF
v_gene: TRBV2
abundance: .
d_gene: .
j_gene: TRBJ1-5

CDR3nt: TGTGCCAGCAGCTTATGGGGGGGATACTACAATGAGCAGTTCTTC
CDR3aa: CASSLWGGYYNEQFF
v_gene: TRBV7-6
abundance: .
d_gene: TRBD2
j_gene: TRBJ2-1

CDR3nt: TGTGCCAGCAGTTCCCATATGGGGGAGACCCAGTACTTC
CDR3aa: CASSSHMGETQYF
v_gene: TRBV27
abundance: .
d_gene: .
j_gene: TRBJ2-5

CDR3nt: TGCGCCAGCAGCCAAGGTTGGGGGCTAAACACTGAAGCTTTCTTT
CDR3aa: CASSQGWGLNTEAFF
v_gene: TRBV4-3
abundance: .
d_gene: .
j_gene: TRBJ1-1

CDR3nt: TGTGCCAGCAGCTTCGTGGGGATGGAGACCCAGTACTTC
CDR3aa: CASSFVGMETQYF
v_gene: TRBV7-2
abundance: .
d_gene: .
j_gene: TRBJ2-5

CDR3nt: TGCGCCAGCAGCCAAGGAGTAACAGGTGGGGGTCGGGTGAACACTGAAGCTTTCTTT
CDR3aa: CASSQGVTGGGRVNTEAFF
v_gene: TRBV4-3
abundance: .
d_gene: .
j_gene: TRBJ1-1

CDR3nt: TGCGCCAGCAGCGCCAGGGGGGCGCAGGGTCTTTACGAGCAGTACTTC
CDR3aa: CASSARGAQGLYEQYF
v_gene: TRBV5-1
abundance: .
d_gene: .
j_gene: TRBJ2-7

CDR3nt: TGTGCCACCAGCAGAGGAGGACTCCCCTACGAGCAGTACTTC
CDR3aa: CATSRGGLPYEQYF
v_gene: TRBV15
abundance: .
d_gene: .
j_gene: TRBJ2-7

CDR3nt: TGTGCCAGCAGTGAAGTGGGGGGCGCTCCCTACGAGCAGTACTTC
CDR3aa: CASSEVGGAPYEQYF
v_gene: TRBV2
abundance: .
d_gene: .
j_gene: TRBJ2-7

CDR3nt: TGTGCCAGCTCACCACCAAGCGTCAAGAACACCGGGGAGCTGTTTTTT
CDR3aa: CASSPPSVKNTGELFF
v_gene: TRBV18
abundance: .
d_gene: .
j_gene: TRBJ2-2

CDR3nt: TGTGCCAGCAGTTTCCTCGTGGATACGCAGTATTTT
CDR3aa: CASSFLVDTQYF
v_gene: TRBV25-1
abundance: .
d_gene: .
j_gene: TRBJ2-3

CDR3nt: TGTGCCAGCAGTTTTTGGGCCAATAACTATGGCTACACCTTC
CDR3aa: CASSFWANNYGYTF
v_gene: TRBV28
abundance: .
d_gene: .
j_gene: TRBJ1-2

CDR3nt: TGTGCCAGCAGTCGGAGTAGATGGTCCTACAATGAGCAGTTCTTC
CDR3aa: CASSRSRWSYNEQFF
v_gene: TRBV6-5
abundance: .
d_gene: .
j_gene: TRBJ2-1

CDR3nt: TGTGCCAGCAGTTTATTCCGGGAGGCCAACCAAGAGACCCAGTACTTC
CDR3aa: CASSLFREANQETQYF
v_gene: TRBV28
abundance: .
d_gene: TRBD2
j_gene: TRBJ2-5

CDR3nt: TGTGCCAGCAGCCAAGACGAGGGACTAGGGAACAACGAGCAGTACTTC
CDR3aa: CASSQDEGLGNNEQYF
v_gene: TRBV4-2
abundance: .
d_gene: TRBD2
j_gene: TRBJ2-7

CDR3nt: TGTGCCAGCAGTGAACTGCTTCTCTATGGCTACACCTTC
CDR3aa: CASSELLLYGYTF
v_gene: TRBV6-1
abundance: .
d_gene: .
j_gene: TRBJ1-2

CDR3nt: TGTGCCAGCTCACCACGAGGGGGGAACTCCTACGAGCAGTACTTC
CDR3aa: CASSPRGGNSYEQYF
v_gene: TRBV18
abundance: .
d_gene: .
j_gene: TRBJ2-7

CDR3nt: TGTGCCAGTAGCTCCCCAGGGATGTACACTGAAGCTTTCTTT
CDR3aa: CASSSPGMYTEAFF
v_gene: TRBV19
abundance: once
d_gene: .
j_gene: TRBJ1-1

CDR3nt: TGCGCCAGCAGCTTGGCTGGCCTGTCGAATGAGCAGTTCTTC
CDR3aa: CASSLAGLSNEQFF
v_gene: TRBV5-1
abundance: .
d_gene: .
j_gene: TRBJ2-1

CDR3nt: TGTGCCAGCAGCTTGATTGGGGTCGGGAACATTCAGTACTTC
CDR3aa: CASSLIGVGNIQYF
v_gene: TRBV5-6
abundance: once
d_gene: .
j_gene: TRBJ2-4

CDR3nt: TGTGCCAGCAGTGCTAGATCCTACGAGCAGTACTTC
CDR3aa: CASSARSYEQYF
v_gene: TRBV2
abundance: few
d_gene: .
j_gene: TRBJ2-7

CDR3nt: TGCAGCGTTTGGGAGAGGGAGATAGGCCTAGCGGGAGAGAGCGAGCAGTACTTC
CDR3aa: CSVWEREIGLAGESEQYF
v_gene: TRBV29-1
abundance: once
d_gene: TRBD2
j_gene: TRBJ2-7

CDR3nt: TGTGCCAGCAGTGGAACCGGGGACAGCGTTCCTGTGTACTTC
CDR3aa: CASSGTGDSVPVYF
v_gene: TRBV28
abundance: .
d_gene: TRBD1
j_gene: TRBJ2-5

CDR3nt: TGCAGCGTTGAAACAAGGACGGCCAGGCGGTTCTATGGCTACACCTTC
CDR3aa: CSVETRTARRFYGYTF
v_gene: TRBV29-1
abundance: .
d_gene: .
j_gene: TRBJ1-2

CDR3nt: TGTGCCAGTAGTCCTAGACATAGCTCCTACAATGAGCAGTTCTTC
CDR3aa: CASSPRHSSYNEQFF
v_gene: TRBV19
abundance: .
d_gene: .
j_gene: TRBJ2-1

CDR3nt: TGTGCCAGCAGCCTAACGGACAGGGTGGACACCGGGGAGCTGTTTTTT
CDR3aa: CASSLTDRVDTGELFF
v_gene: TRBV7-2
abundance: .
d_gene: TRBD1
j_gene: TRBJ2-2

CDR3nt: TGTGCCAGTAGTATAAGGGTTCTGGGTGAAGCTTTCTTT
CDR3aa: CASSIRVLGEAFF
v_gene: TRBV19
abundance: .
d_gene: .
j_gene: TRBJ1-1

CDR3nt: TGTGCCAGCAGCGCCTCCGGGACTAGCGGGAGTGAGACCCAGTACTTC
CDR3aa: CASSASGTSGSETQYF
v_gene: TRBV9
abundance: .
d_gene: TRBD2
j_gene: TRBJ2-5

CDR3nt: TGTGCCAGCGCCTTAGGCCTACAGGGATGGGCGGATACGCAGTATTTT
CDR3aa: CASALGLQGWADTQYF
v_gene: TRBV7-9
abundance: few
d_gene: .
j_gene: TRBJ2-3

CDR3nt: TGTGCCAGCAGCCAAGAACGCCTTACGCAGTATTTT
CDR3aa: CASSQERLTQYF
v_gene: TRBV14
abundance: .
d_gene: .
j_gene: TRBJ2-3

CDR3nt: TGTGCCAGCAGCTTAGTAGCGGGAGGGCTCGGACGGGAGCAGTACTTC
CDR3aa: CASSLVAGGLGREQYF
v_gene: TRBV7-2
abundance: .
d_gene: TRBD2
j_gene: TRBJ2-7

CDR3nt: TGTGCCAGCAGCTCCGCCCTAGGGGAGCAGTACTTC
CDR3aa: CASSSALGEQYF
v_gene: TRBV7-9
abundance: few
d_gene: .
j_gene: TRBJ2-7